Listed below are T cell receptor beta chains from one sample, sequenced in a study of a mutant IDH1 vaccine in newly diagnosed glioma. The method was immunoSEQ multiplex PCR; TCRdb's version includes in-frame clones alone and lacks a portion of them. Of about 52,000 clones in the sample, around 90% were seen once. No antigens are known for them. This specimen consisted of PBMCs, obtained from a glioma patient whose treatment included an IDH1 peptide vaccine. These TCRs come from a man between 50 and 59 years old with glioma. Both conserved end residues are part of each CDR3. A D gene is named only where the DNA matches it firmly. Not every row has a clone size; where given, it reads once, few, many or a size class.

D gene	V gene	clone size	J gene	CDR3 protein	CDR3 DNA
.	TRBV19	.	TRBJ1-1	CASSRAQPTEAFF	TGTGCCAGTAGTAGGGCCCAGCCCACTGAAGCTTTCTTT
.	TRBV13	few	TRBJ2-7	CASSTQGYEQYF	TGTGCCAGCAGCACACAGGGTTACGAGCAGTACTTC
.	TRBV5-6	.	TRBJ2-1	CASSSPRGSDEQFF	TGTGCCAGCAGCTCGCCTCGGGGGTCTGATGAGCAGTTCTTC
.	TRBV4-1	few	TRBJ1-5	CASSQDRDRIWPQHF	TGCGCCAGCAGCCAAGATCGGGACCGCATATGGCCCCAGCATTTT
.	TRBV6-6	.	TRBJ2-5	CASRKGEETQYF	TGTGCCAGCAGGAAGGGTGAAGAGACCCAGTACTTC
.	TRBV5-8	.	TRBJ2-7	CASSFGPGGYEQYF	TGTGCCAGCAGCTTTGGCCCGGGTGGCTACGAGCAGTACTTC
.	TRBV4-1	.	TRBJ2-3	CASSTGEGVTDTQYF	TGCGCCAGCAGCACAGGGGAGGGGGTGACAGATACGCAGTATTTT
.	TRBV19	.	TRBJ1-1	CASSIGQPNTEAFF	TGTGCCAGTAGTATTGGTCAACCGAACACTGAAGCTTTCTTT
.	TRBV5-5	.	TRBJ1-5	CASSLDHGNQPQHF	TGTGCCAGCAGCTTGGATCACGGAAATCAGCCCCAGCATTTT
TRBD1	TRBV5-1	once	TRBJ2-7	CASSPQAGGAGYEQYF	TGCGCCAGCAGCCCCCAGGCAGGGGGCGCAGGATACGAGCAGTACTTC
.	TRBV28	.	TRBJ2-3	CASSSAEPATDTQYF	TGTGCCAGCAGTTCGGCGGAGCCCGCCACAGATACGCAGTATTTT